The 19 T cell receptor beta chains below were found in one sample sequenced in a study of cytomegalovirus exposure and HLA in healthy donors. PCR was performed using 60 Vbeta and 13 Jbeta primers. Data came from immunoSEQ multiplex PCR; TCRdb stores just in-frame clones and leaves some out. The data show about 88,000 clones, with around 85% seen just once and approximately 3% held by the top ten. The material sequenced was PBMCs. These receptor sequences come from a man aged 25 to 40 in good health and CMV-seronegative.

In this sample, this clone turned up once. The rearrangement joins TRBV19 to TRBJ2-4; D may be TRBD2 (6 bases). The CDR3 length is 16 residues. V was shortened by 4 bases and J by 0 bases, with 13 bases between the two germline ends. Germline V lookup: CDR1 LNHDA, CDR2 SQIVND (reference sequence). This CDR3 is CASSTPRGLAKNIQYF. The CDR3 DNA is TGTGCCAGTAGTACTCCTAGGGGACTAGCCAAAAACATTCAGTACTTC.

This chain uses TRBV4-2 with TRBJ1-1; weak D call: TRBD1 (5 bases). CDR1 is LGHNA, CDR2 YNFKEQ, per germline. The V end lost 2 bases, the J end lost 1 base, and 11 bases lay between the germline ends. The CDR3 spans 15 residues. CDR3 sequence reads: CASSQNWGGNTEAFF. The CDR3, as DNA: TGTGCCAGCAGCCAAAATTGGGGCGGGAACACTGAAGCTTTCTTT.

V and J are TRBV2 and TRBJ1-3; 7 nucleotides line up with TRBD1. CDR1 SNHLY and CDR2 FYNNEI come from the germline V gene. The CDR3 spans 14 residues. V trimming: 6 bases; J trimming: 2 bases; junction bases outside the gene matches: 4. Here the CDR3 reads CASRLDRAGNTIYF. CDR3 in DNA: TGTGCCAGCAGACTCGACAGGGCTGGAAACACCATATATTTT.

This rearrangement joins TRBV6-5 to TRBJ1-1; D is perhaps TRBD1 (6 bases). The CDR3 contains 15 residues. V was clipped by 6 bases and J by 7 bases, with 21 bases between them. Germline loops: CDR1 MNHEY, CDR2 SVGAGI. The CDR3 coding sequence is TGTGCCAGCAGACCCCAACGAGGACAGAAGAGTGAAGCTTTCTTT. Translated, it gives CASRPQRGQKSEAFF.

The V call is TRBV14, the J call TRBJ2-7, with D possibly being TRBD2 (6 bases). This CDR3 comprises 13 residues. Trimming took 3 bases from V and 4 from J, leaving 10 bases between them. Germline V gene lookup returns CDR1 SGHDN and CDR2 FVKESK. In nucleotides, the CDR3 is TGTGCCAGCAGCCACGGGGGACGATACGAGCAGTACTTC. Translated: CASSHGGRYEQYF.

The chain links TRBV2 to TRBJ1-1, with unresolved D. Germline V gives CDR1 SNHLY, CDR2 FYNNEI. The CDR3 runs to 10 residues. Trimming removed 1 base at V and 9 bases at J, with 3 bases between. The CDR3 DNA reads TGTGCCAGCAGTGAAGTTAAAGCTTTCTTT. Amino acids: CASSEVKAFF.

The DNA of the CDR3 is TGTGCCAGCAGCTTGTCGAGGGGGAACGGTGAAAAACTGTTTTTT. The encoded protein is CASSLSRGNGEKLFF. This chain uses TRBV5-4 with TRBJ1-4; possible D gene TRBD1, 6 bases. Trimming left V 1 base short and J 7 bases short, with 14 bases between. Germline CDR1 reads SGHNT; CDR2 reads YYREEE (reference sequence). The CDR3 sequence is 15 residues long.

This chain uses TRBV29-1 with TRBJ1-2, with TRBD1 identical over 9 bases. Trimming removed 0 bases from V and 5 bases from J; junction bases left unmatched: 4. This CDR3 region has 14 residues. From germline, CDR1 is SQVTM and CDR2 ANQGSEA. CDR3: CSVEEPDRGYGYTF. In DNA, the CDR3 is TGCAGCGTTGAAGAGCCCGACAGGGGGTATGGCTACACCTTC.

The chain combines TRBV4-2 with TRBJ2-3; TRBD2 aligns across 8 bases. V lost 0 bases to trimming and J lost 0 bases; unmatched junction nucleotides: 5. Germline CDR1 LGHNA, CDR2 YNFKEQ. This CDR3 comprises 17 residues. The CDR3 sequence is CASSQDFTSGSTDTQYF. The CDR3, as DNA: TGTGCCAGCAGCCAAGATTTCACTAGCGGTAGCACAGATACGCAGTATTTT.

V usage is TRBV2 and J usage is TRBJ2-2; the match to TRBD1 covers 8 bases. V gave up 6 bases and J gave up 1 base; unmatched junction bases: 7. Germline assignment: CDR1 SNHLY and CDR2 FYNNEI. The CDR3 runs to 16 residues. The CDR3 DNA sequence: TGTGCCAGCAGGGCCTCCGGGACAGGGAACACCGGGGAGCTGTTTTTT. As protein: CASRASGTGNTGELFF. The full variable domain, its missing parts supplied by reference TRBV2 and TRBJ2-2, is EPEVTQTPSHQVTQMGQEVILRCVPISNHLYFYWYRQILGQKVEFLVSFYNNEISEKSEIFDDQFSVERPDGSNFTLKIRSTKLEDSAMYFCASRASGTGNTGELFFGEGSRLTVL.

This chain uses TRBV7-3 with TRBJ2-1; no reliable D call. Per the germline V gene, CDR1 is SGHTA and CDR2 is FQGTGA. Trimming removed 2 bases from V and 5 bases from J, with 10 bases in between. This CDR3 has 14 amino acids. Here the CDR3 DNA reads TGTGCCAGCAGCTTACCCTCAGAAGACAATGAGCAGTTCTTC. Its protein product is CASSLPSEDNEQFF.

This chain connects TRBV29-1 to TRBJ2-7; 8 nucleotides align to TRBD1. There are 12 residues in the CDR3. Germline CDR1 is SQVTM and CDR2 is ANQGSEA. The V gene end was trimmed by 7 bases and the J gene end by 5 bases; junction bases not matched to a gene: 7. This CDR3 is CSAGQGPDEQYF. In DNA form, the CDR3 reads TGCAGCGCTGGACAGGGTCCGGACGAGCAGTACTTC.

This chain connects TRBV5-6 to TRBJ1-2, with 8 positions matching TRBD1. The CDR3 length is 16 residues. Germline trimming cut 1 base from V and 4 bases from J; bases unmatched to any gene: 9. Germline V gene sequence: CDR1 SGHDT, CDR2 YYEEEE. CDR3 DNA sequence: TGTGCCAGCAGCTTGCCCGGGACAGGAAATCCCTATGGCTACACCTTC. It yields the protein CASSLPGTGNPYGYTF.

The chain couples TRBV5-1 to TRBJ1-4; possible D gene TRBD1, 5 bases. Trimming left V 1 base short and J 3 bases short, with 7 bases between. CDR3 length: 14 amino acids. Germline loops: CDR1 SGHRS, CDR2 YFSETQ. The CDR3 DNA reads TGCGCCAGCAGCTTGTTAGGGGCTAATGAAAAACTGTTTTTT. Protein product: CASSLLGANEKLFF.

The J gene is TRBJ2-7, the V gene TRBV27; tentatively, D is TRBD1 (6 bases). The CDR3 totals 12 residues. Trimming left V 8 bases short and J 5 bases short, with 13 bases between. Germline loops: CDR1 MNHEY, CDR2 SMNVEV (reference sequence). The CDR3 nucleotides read TGTGCCAGCGGACAACAGGGCCACGAGCAGTACTTC. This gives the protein CASGQQGHEQYF.

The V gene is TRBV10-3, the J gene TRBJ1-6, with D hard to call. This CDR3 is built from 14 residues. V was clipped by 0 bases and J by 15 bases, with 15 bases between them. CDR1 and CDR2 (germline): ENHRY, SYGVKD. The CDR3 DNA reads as TGTGCCATCAGTGAGTCCGTTCAGGCCGCAGTCCTCCACTTT. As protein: CAISESVQAAVLHF.

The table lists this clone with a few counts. This CDR3 is CASSLIGTSNTEAFF. The CDR3 nucleotides read TGTGCCAGCAGTTTGATCGGGACATCCAACACTGAAGCTTTCTTT. V and J are TRBV6-5 and TRBJ1-1; TRBD1 might be the D (6 bases). Germline lookup yields CDR1 MNHEY and CDR2 SVGAGI. Trimming left V 4 bases short and J 2 bases short, with 14 bases between. This CDR3 has 15 residues.

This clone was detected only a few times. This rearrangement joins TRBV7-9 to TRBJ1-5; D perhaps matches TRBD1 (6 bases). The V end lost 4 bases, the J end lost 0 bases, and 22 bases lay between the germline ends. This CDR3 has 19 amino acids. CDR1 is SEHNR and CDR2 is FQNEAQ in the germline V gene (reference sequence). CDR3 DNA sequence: TGTGCCAGCAGCTACGTGTTAAAACAGGGCGAGGATAGCAATCAGCCCCAGCATTTT. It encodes CASSYVLKQGEDSNQPQHF.

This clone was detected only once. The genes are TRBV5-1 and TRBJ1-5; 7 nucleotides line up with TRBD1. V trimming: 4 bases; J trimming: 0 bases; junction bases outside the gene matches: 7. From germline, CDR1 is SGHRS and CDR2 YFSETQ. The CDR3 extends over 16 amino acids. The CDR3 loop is CASSPTGIYSNQPQHF. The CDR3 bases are TGCGCCAGCAGCCCGACAGGGATTTATAGCAATCAGCCCCAGCATTTT.